These T cell receptor beta chains were read from a single sample in a study of cytomegalovirus exposure and HLA in healthy donors. The repertoire was sequenced with immunoSEQ multiplex PCR; TCRdb's copy has only in-frame clones and lacks some. The sample holds 100,000 to 150,000 clones; roughly 70% are singletons and the top ten take 3% to 4.5%. Material: PBMCs. The receptors derive from a man aged 30-40 years in good health and CMV-seronegative. Each CDR3 is given with its conserved first and last residue. D genes are given only for firm matches. Only part of the rows carry a size: once, few, many, or a class if the clone is expanded.

V gene,clone size,J gene,D gene,CDR3 protein,CDR3 DNA
TRBV7-8,.,TRBJ2-7,TRBD1,CASSPDRNEQYF,TGTGCCAGCAGCCCGGACAGGAACGAGCAGTACTTC
TRBV5-1,.,TRBJ2-1,.,CASGTGTLNNEQFF,TGCGCCAGCGGGACCGGGACACTTAACAATGAGCAGTTCTTC
TRBV28,.,TRBJ1-5,.,CASRGPVDQPQHF,TGTGCCAGCAGGGGGCCGGTAGATCAGCCCCAGCATTTT
TRBV14,few,TRBJ1-1,.,CASSPGQWNTEAFF,TGTGCCAGCAGCCCAGGACAGTGGAACACTGAAGCTTTCTTT
TRBV6-6,.,TRBJ1-2,TRBD1,CASSSQGAYGYTF,TGTGCCAGCAGTTCGCAGGGGGCCTATGGCTACACCTTC
TRBV21-1,.,TRBJ2-5,.,CASSTEPGIAGAQKETQYF,TGTGCCAGCAGCACCGAACCCGGAATAGCGGGGGCCCAGAAAGAGACCCAGTACTTC
TRBV11-2,few,TRBJ2-7,.,CASSLDRSGATYYEQYF,TGTGCCAGCAGCTTAGATAGGTCAGGGGCAACTTACTACGAGCAGTACTTC
TRBV5-1,.,TRBJ2-5,TRBD2,CASSSSGGLLQETQYF,TGCGCCAGCAGCTCTAGCGGGGGACTCCTTCAAGAGACCCAGTACTTC
TRBV7-2,.,TRBJ1-2,TRBD1,CASRLGGDYGYTF,TGTGCCAGCAGGTTAGGGGGCGACTATGGCTACACCTTC
TRBV4-2,.,TRBJ2-7,TRBD2,CASSVTSGASYEQYF,TGTGCCAGCAGCGTGACTAGCGGGGCCTCCTACGAGCAGTACTTC
TRBV19,.,TRBJ1-2,.,CASRVSGWSGYTF,TGTGCCAGTAGGGTGTCGGGGTGGTCTGGCTACACCTTC
TRBV7-8,.,TRBJ2-1,.,CASSSLVNGHEQFF,TGTGCCAGCAGCTCCTTGGTAAATGGCCATGAGCAGTTCTTC
TRBV18,.,TRBJ2-7,.,CASSPLGLTGAYEQYF,TGTGCCAGCTCACCACTGGGATTGACAGGCGCCTACGAGCAGTACTTC
TRBV6-1,.,TRBJ2-5,TRBD2,CASSWGGETQYF,TGTGCCAGCAGTTGGGGGGGAGAGACCCAGTACTTC
TRBV10-3,.,TRBJ1-1,TRBD1,CAISSQETGANTEAFF,TGTGCCATCAGTTCTCAGGAGACAGGGGCGAACACTGAAGCTTTCTTT
TRBV7-8,.,TRBJ1-5,.,CASSLAKGENQPQHF,TGTGCCAGCAGCTTAGCGAAAGGGGAAAATCAGCCCCAGCATTTT
TRBV4-2,.,TRBJ2-7,.,CASSQESSLYEQYF,TGTGCCAGCAGCCAAGAGAGCTCTTTATACGAGCAGTACTTC
TRBV28,few,TRBJ1-1,.,CASRPTGNTEAFF,TGTGCCAGCCGTCCAACGGGGAACACTGAAGCTTTCTTT
TRBV28,once,TRBJ2-7,TRBD2,CASRLAGRYEQYF,TGTGCCAGCAGGCTAGCGGGGAGATACGAGCAGTACTTC
TRBV18,.,TRBJ2-7,.,CASSQRYEQYF,TGTGCCAGCTCACAGAGGTACGAGCAGTACTTC
TRBV27,.,TRBJ2-5,TRBD2,CASSLWAGGGETQYF,TGTGCCAGCAGTTTATGGGCGGGGGGGGGAGAGACCCAGTACTTC
TRBV10-1,.,TRBJ2-2,TRBD2,CASSEVTSGGSRSTGELFF,TGCGCCAGCAGTGAAGTAACTAGCGGGGGGTCCAGGTCCACCGGGGAGCTGTTTTTT
TRBV19,.,TRBJ1-1,TRBD1,CASSSPRGLSTEAFF,TGTGCCAGTAGTTCTCCCAGGGGGCTGAGCACTGAAGCTTTCTTT
TRBV6-4,.,TRBJ1-2,.,CASSDTLIEQVMANGYTF,TGTGCCAGCAGTGACACCCTTATTGAACAGGTTATGGCTAATGGCTACACCTTC
TRBV9,.,TRBJ2-7,TRBD2,CASGGGGSYEQYF,TGTGCCAGCGGGGGGGGAGGATCCTACGAGCAGTACTTC
TRBV7-2,.,TRBJ1-1,.,CASGPYGVRGQAFF,TGTGCCAGCGGGCCTTATGGGGTCAGGGGACAAGCTTTCTTT
TRBV4-2,once,TRBJ2-3,.,CASSQDIGDTQYF,TGTGCCAGCAGCCAAGATATCGGAGATACGCAGTATTTT
TRBV27,.,TRBJ1-6,.,CASSSRGADFKNSPLHF,TGTGCCAGCAGTTCCCGTGGAGCCGACTTTAAAAATTCACCCCTCCACTTT
TRBV27,.,TRBJ1-5,.,CASTPHGQLQPQHF,TGTGCCAGCACCCCACATGGGCAGCTTCAGCCCCAGCATTTT
TRBV23-1,few,TRBJ2-7,TRBD1,CASSQYSGTGLYEQYF,TGCGCCAGCAGTCAATACTCCGGGACAGGGCTCTACGAGCAGTACTTC
TRBV28,few,TRBJ2-2,TRBD2,CASSLASGALNTGELFF,TGTGCCAGCAGTTTAGCTAGCGGGGCTTTGAACACCGGGGAGCTGTTTTTT
TRBV10-3,.,TRBJ2-2,.,CAISVLDRNTGELFF,TGTGCCATCAGTGTGCTGGACAGGAACACCGGGGAGCTGTTTTTT
TRBV5-1,.,TRBJ2-5,.,CASSGEGVQETQYF,TGCGCCAGCAGCGGTGAAGGGGTCCAAGAGACCCAGTACTTC
TRBV18,.,TRBJ1-2,.,CASSPEVGAYGYTF,TGTGCCAGCTCACCAGAAGTTGGGGCCTATGGCTACACCTTC
TRBV7-9,.,TRBJ1-4,.,CASSLTTVEKLFF,TGTGCCAGCAGCTTGACGACAGTCGAAAAACTGTTTTTT
TRBV5-1,.,TRBJ2-1,TRBD1,CASSRQGARNEQFF,TGCGCCAGCAGCCGACAGGGGGCAAGGAATGAGCAGTTCTTC
TRBV28,once,TRBJ1-1,TRBD1,CASSITGVSEAFF,TGTGCCAGCAGCATCACAGGGGTATCGGAAGCTTTCTTT
TRBV5-4,.,TRBJ1-2,.,CASSLEGNYGYTF,TGTGCCAGCAGCTTGGAGGGGAACTATGGCTACACCTTC
TRBV19,.,TRBJ1-2,.,CASTQTGGVDYGYTF,TGTGCCAGTACCCAAACGGGCGGGGTCGACTATGGCTACACCTTC
TRBV7-2,.,TRBJ2-5,TRBD1,CASGEYGTVQETQYF,TGTGCCAGCGGCGAATACGGGACAGTCCAAGAGACCCAGTACTTC
TRBV30,.,TRBJ1-4,.,CACKGTNLEKLFF,TGTGCCTGCAAGGGGACAAATTTGGAAAAACTGTTTTTT
TRBV4-1,.,TRBJ2-1,.,CASSQTGSTYNEQFF,TGCGCCAGCAGCCAAACAGGGTCAACCTACAATGAGCAGTTCTTC
TRBV5-6,.,TRBJ2-7,TRBD1,CASSWDRVSSYEQYF,TGTGCCAGCAGCTGGGACAGGGTGTCATCCTACGAGCAGTACTTC
TRBV7-9,.,TRBJ1-2,TRBD1,CASSFPTGVYDGYTF,TGTGCCAGCAGCTTCCCGACAGGGGTATACGATGGCTACACCTTC
TRBV27,.,TRBJ2-2,TRBD2,CASSFGSASGANTGELFF,TGTGCCAGCAGTTTTGGCTCCGCTAGCGGGGCCAACACCGGGGAGCTGTTTTTT
TRBV5-1,once,TRBJ2-3,.,CASHLAATDTQYF,TGCGCCAGCCACCTAGCCGCCACAGATACGCAGTATTTT
TRBV30,.,TRBJ2-1,TRBD2,CAWSVLIAGGPGDEQFF,TGTGCCTGGAGTGTACTAATAGCGGGGGGGCCTGGAGATGAGCAGTTCTTC
TRBV27,.,TRBJ1-2,.,CASSIKYSHYGYTF,TGTGCCAGCAGTATAAAATACTCTCACTATGGCTACACCTTC
TRBV11-2,.,TRBJ2-1,TRBD2,CASSIISSGGYYNEQFF,TGTGCCAGCAGCATTATATCTAGCGGGGGTTACTACAATGAGCAGTTCTTC
TRBV27,.,TRBJ2-5,.,CASRSGWGGGETQYF,TGTGCCAGCAGATCGGGGTGGGGGGGCGGAGAGACCCAGTACTTC
TRBV10-3,.,TRBJ1-1,.,CATRARGSTSTEAFF,TGTGCCACCAGGGCCAGGGGCTCGACGAGCACTGAAGCTTTCTTT
TRBV4-1,few,TRBJ1-5,TRBD1,CASSDKQGASNQPQHF,TGCGCCAGCAGTGACAAACAGGGGGCGAGCAATCAGCCCCAGCATTTT
TRBV10-3,.,TRBJ2-1,TRBD2,CAISLAGGAYNEQFF,TGTGCCATCAGTCTAGCGGGGGGGGCTTACAATGAGCAGTTCTTC
TRBV29-1,.,TRBJ1-1,.,CSVGAQRYTEAFF,TGCAGCGTGGGAGCGCAGAGATACACTGAAGCTTTCTTT
TRBV4-1,few,TRBJ1-1,.,CASSQLSVRVSTEAFF,TGCGCCAGCAGCCAACTATCGGTGAGGGTTTCCACTGAAGCTTTCTTT
TRBV5-1,once,TRBJ2-7,.,CASSSWGQAYEQYF,TGCGCCAGCAGCTCCTGGGGCCAAGCCTACGAGCAGTACTTC
TRBV2,few,TRBJ1-5,TRBD1,CASSTGQGASTSNQPQHF,TGTGCCAGCAGTACAGGACAGGGGGCGAGTACGAGCAATCAGCCCCAGCATTTT
TRBV5-4,.,TRBJ2-4,TRBD2,CASSRGGAKNIQYF,TGTGCCAGCAGCAGGGGAGGGGCCAAAAACATTCAGTACTTC
TRBV6-6,.,TRBJ2-3,TRBD1,CASSPTDRVTDTQYF,TGTGCCAGCAGTCCAACGGACAGGGTAACAGATACGCAGTATTTT
TRBV7-3,.,TRBJ2-3,.,CASSLGGRGTRTDTQYF,TGTGCCAGCAGCTTAGGGGGTAGGGGGACCCGTACAGATACGCAGTATTTT